Presented here are 17 T cell receptor beta chains from one specimen sequenced in a study of blood T cell repertoires in COVID-19. Only in-frame clones appear in the TCRdb table, and some are missing; sequencing was by immunoSEQ multiplex PCR. The sample lists 89,000 or so clones; 86% were seen once. Sequenced input: peripheral blood. These receptors all come from a man aged 50 to 59 with active COVID-19.

The chain recombines TRBV3-1 (or the pseudogene TRBV3-2) with TRBJ2-1; 11 positions agree with TRBD2. CDR3 length: 16 residues. V lost 4 bases to trimming and J lost 5 bases; unmatched junction nucleotides: 7. The V gene's germline CDR1 is LGHDT and CDR2 YNNKEL (reference sequence). The CDR3 protein is CASSPLAGGPDNEQFF. In DNA, the CDR3 is TGTGCCAGCAGCCCCTTAGCGGGAGGGCCAGACAATGAGCAGTTCTTC.

The chain has TRBV4-1 and TRBJ1-6; D might be TRBD1 (5 bases). Per the germline V gene, CDR1 is MGHRA and CDR2 is YSYEKL. The CDR3 runs to 16 residues. Trimming stripped 1 base from V and 7 bases from J, with 14 bases between. The CDR3 DNA is TGCGCCAGCAGCCAAGGGGTCAGGGCGGGGAATTCACCCCTCCACTTT. As protein: CASSQGVRAGNSPLHF.

J is TRBJ1-6 and V is TRBV11-1; D unclear. CDR1 is SGHAT, CDR2 FQDESV, per germline (reference sequence). V gave up 2 bases and J gave up 9 bases, with 11 bases separating them. The CDR3 loop spans 14 amino acids. The CDR3 region is CASSLSSSSSPLHF. As DNA, the CDR3 is TGTGCCAGCAGCTTATCGTCCTCCAGTTCACCCCTCCACTTT.

The gene calls are TRBV5-4 and TRBJ2-3, with 9 positions matching TRBD2. V lost 2 bases to trimming and J lost 4 bases; unmatched junction nucleotides: 5. CDR1 is SGHNT and CDR2 is YYREEE in the germline V gene (reference sequence). The CDR3 length is 15 residues. DNA of the CDR3: TGTGCCAGCAGCTTTGGGGCGGGAGGGGCAGATACGCAGTATTTT. Its protein product is CASSFGAGGADTQYF.

The genes are TRBV7-6 and TRBJ2-7; 7 bases align to TRBD1. Trimming at V came to 0 bases and at J to 2 bases, leaving 16 bases not matched to a gene. Germline V gives CDR1 SGHVS, CDR2 FNYEAQ. CDR3 length: 19 residues. The CDR3 nucleotides are TGTGCCAGCAGCTTAGCGCCGGGATTGGAGGACAGGCTAACCTACGAGCAGTACTTC. Its protein product is CASSLAPGLEDRLTYEQYF.

V is TRBV7-3 and J is TRBJ2-5; D possibly corresponds to TRBD2 (6 bases). Per the germline V gene, CDR1 is SGHTA and CDR2 is FQGTGA. Trimming removed 5 bases from V and 4 bases from J, with 20 bases in between. The CDR3 is made up of 16 amino acids. The CDR3 sequence is CASSRNGGGLGETQYF. The DNA for the CDR3 is TGTGCCAGCAGCAGAAACGGGGGAGGCCTGGGAGAGACCCAGTACTTC.

V usage is TRBV18 and J usage is TRBJ2-1; TRBD2 is a possible D gene (5 bases). Trimming removed 4 bases from V and 8 bases from J, with 15 bases in between. The CDR3 has 14 amino acids. Per germline, CDR1 KGHSH and CDR2 LQKENI. This CDR3 is CASSLGIGIDEQFF. The CDR3, as DNA: TGTGCCAGCTCACTTGGAATCGGGATCGATGAGCAGTTCTTC.

The chain couples TRBV30 to TRBJ1-5; D remains ambiguous. V lost 2 bases to trimming and J lost 3 bases, with 8 bases between them. Germline CDR1 reads GTSNPN; CDR2 reads SVGIG (reference sequence). CDR3 size: 13 residues. As DNA, the CDR3 is TGTGCCTGGAGTAGCGGCCACAATCAGCCCCAGCATTTT. Amino acid sequence: CAWSSGHNQPQHF.

A single count supports this clone. The CDR3 region has the DNA TGTGCCAGTATGGGGGACAGAGGGGATGAAAAACTGTTTTTT. The encoded protein is CASMGDRGDEKLFF. The chain is built from TRBV19 and TRBJ1-4; TRBD1 matches at 7 bases. CDR3 length equals 14 residues. The V gene's germline CDR1 is LNHDA and CDR2 SQIVND (reference sequence). The V segment lost 7 bases and the J segment 6 bases; nucleotides outside the gene matches: 8.

A single count supports this clone. The chain employs TRBV6-1 and TRBJ1-5, with D perhaps TRBD1 (5 bases). Trimming cost V 0 bases and J 3 bases, with 9 bases left between them. CDR1 and CDR2 (germline): MNHNS, SASEGT. The length of the CDR3 is 15 residues. CDR3 sequence reads: CASSEAGGTNQPQHF. The CDR3 DNA sequence: TGTGCCAGCAGTGAAGCGGGGGGGACCAATCAGCCCCAGCATTTT.

The chain employs TRBV6-5 and TRBJ2-5; tentatively, D is TRBD2 (6 bases). Germline values: CDR1 MNHEY, CDR2 SVGAGI. The V gene lost 2 bases and the J gene lost 4 bases, with 8 bases spanning the gap. The CDR3 is made up of 13 amino acids. The CDR3 sequence: CASSYGGGETQYF. Here the CDR3 DNA reads TGTGCCAGCAGTTACGGGGGAGGAGAGACCCAGTACTTC.

The chain joins TRBV6-5 to TRBJ2-5; 8 bases are a match to TRBD1. The length of the CDR3 is 13 residues. Germline V gives CDR1 MNHEY, CDR2 SVGAGI. The trim removed 5 bases at V and 6 bases at J, leaving 5 bases unmatched. CDR3 loop: CASSKDRAKTQYF. The CDR3 coding sequence is TGTGCCAGCAGTAAGGACAGGGCGAAGACCCAGTACTTC.

V and J are TRBV4-3 and TRBJ1-2; maybe TRBD1 (5 bases). With 4 bases removed from V and 8 bases from J, the gap between germline ends came to 20 bases. The germline CDR1 and CDR2 sequences are LGHNA and YSLEER. The CDR3 is 15 residues long. DNA for the CDR3: TGCGCCAGCAGCCGAACGATAGGGGTGAGAATCGGCTACACCTTC. Its protein is CASSRTIGVRIGYTF.

This chain uses TRBV7-3 with TRBJ1-3; possibly TRBD1 for D (5 bases). Germline V gene lookup returns CDR1 SGHTA and CDR2 FQGTGA. The length of the CDR3 is 16 residues. Trimming shortened V by 4 bases and J by 2 bases, and 15 bases separated the two germline ends. The CDR3 is CASSSEPPGTGNTIYF. For the CDR3, the DNA is TGTGCCAGCAGCTCAGAACCGCCAGGGACTGGAAACACCATATATTTT.

This clone occurred once. The chain is built from TRBV27 and TRBJ2-5; 14 bases are a match to TRBD2. The CDR3 sequence is 18 residues long. In germline, CDR1 is MNHEY, CDR2 SMNVEV (reference sequence). Trimming took 4 bases from V and 5 from J; bases not matched to a gene: 12. The CDR3 loop is CASSSPPSGLAGVETQYF. As DNA, the CDR3 is TGTGCCAGCAGTTCCCCCCCGTCGGGACTAGCGGGAGTTGAGACCCAGTACTTC.

V is TRBV27 and J is TRBJ2-3, with no clear D. The CDR3 totals 14 residues. V lost 7 bases, J lost 2 bases, and 13 bases lay in between. Germline V gene data show CDR1 as MNHEY and CDR2 as SMNVEV (reference sequence). CDR3 sequence: CASKKAGDTDTQYF. CDR3 bases: TGTGCCAGCAAGAAGGCCGGAGACACAGATACGCAGTATTTT.

V usage is TRBV24-1 and J usage is TRBJ2-1; 10 bases agree with TRBD2. The CDR3 has 15 amino acids. The V and J ends lost 2 bases and 7 bases, in that order; junction bases with no gene match: 4. CDR1 and CDR2 from the germline V gene are KGHDR and SFDVKD. The CDR3 nucleotides are TGTGCCACCAGTGATTCAAGGACTAGCGGTAATGAGCAGTTCTTC. This gives the protein CATSDSRTSGNEQFF.